This is a list of T cell receptor beta chains from one sample in a study of blood T cell repertoires in COVID-19. TCRdb's copy holds only in-frame clones and misses some; the assay was immunoSEQ multiplex PCR. The table has about 55,000 clones, more than 80% seen once. What was sequenced was peripheral blood. The source is a human donor in a cohort sampled during active COVID-19. Each CDR3 is given with its conserved first and last residue.

V	J	CDR3
TRBV28	TRBJ1-1	CASSLTRETGGSFF
TRBV28	TRBJ2-6	CASSAGANSGANVLTF
TRBV10-3	TRBJ2-2	CAVSGGATGELFF
TRBV6-5	TRBJ2-1	CASSPSAGYYNEQFF
TRBV18	TRBJ1-2	CASSPRGSDGYTF
TRBV5-6	TRBJ1-1	CASSLSGYTEAFF
TRBV19	TRBJ2-3	CASTSGGPPTDTQYF
TRBV28	TRBJ1-1	CASRPGQMNTEAFF
TRBV7-9	TRBJ1-2	CASRYGNPNYGYTF
TRBV4-1	TRBJ1-4	CASSQVTGNEKLFF